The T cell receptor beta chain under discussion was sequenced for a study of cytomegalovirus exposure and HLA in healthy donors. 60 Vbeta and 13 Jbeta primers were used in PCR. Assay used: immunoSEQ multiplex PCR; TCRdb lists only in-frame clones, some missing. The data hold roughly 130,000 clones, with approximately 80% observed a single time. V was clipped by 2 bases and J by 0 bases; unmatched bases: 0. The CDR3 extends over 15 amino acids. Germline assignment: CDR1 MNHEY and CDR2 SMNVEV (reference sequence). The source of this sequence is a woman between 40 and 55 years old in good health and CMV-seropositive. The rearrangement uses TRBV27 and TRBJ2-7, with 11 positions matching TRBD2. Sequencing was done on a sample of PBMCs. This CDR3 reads CASSLTSGGSYEQYF. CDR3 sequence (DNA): TGTGCCAGCAGTTTAACTAGCGGGGGCTCCTACGAGCAGTACTTC.